Listed below are T cell receptor beta chains from one sample, sequenced in a study of shared clonotypes between healthy human individuals. Here immunoSEQ multiplex PCR was the method, and the copy in TCRdb shows in-frame clones only, minus some. In the table there are millions of clones, 85% to 95% of which are singletons. The specimen sequenced was naive CD8+ T cells sorted from blood. These receptors originate from a man aged 18 to 29 in good health. Each CDR3 is given with its conserved first and last residue. D genes are given only for firm matches. Rows may omit the clone size; those that give it use once, few, many or a size class.

D gene	clone size	V gene	J gene	CDR3 protein	CDR3 DNA
.	.	TRBV5-1	TRBJ1-6	CASSPYGPNSPLHF	TGCGCCAGCAGCCCGTACGGACCTAATTCACCCCTCCACTTT
.	.	TRBV27	TRBJ1-1	CASSPSGGEMNTEAFF	TGTGCCAGCAGTCCGTCAGGCGGGGAGATGAACACTGAAGCTTTCTTT
.	.	TRBV2	TRBJ1-4	CASSGSGAANEKLFF	TGTGCCAGCAGTGGCTCAGGGGCGGCTAATGAAAAACTGTTTTTT
TRBD1	.	TRBV13	TRBJ2-3	CASSQGQDVTDTQYF	TGTGCCAGCAGCCAAGGACAGGACGTCACAGATACGCAGTATTTT
TRBD1	.	TRBV5-4	TRBJ2-1	CASSWGGQGSNEQFF	TGTGCCAGCAGCTGGGGGGGACAGGGTAGTAATGAGCAGTTCTTC
.	.	TRBV6-6	TRBJ2-3	CASSRVQAFGADTQYF	TGTGCCAGCAGCCGAGTCCAGGCGTTCGGGGCAGATACGCAGTATTTT
.	.	TRBV7-9	TRBJ2-3	CASSPPGMQYF	TGTGCCAGCAGCCCTCCGGGTATGCAGTATTTT
TRBD1	.	TRBV28	TRBJ2-7	CASSFPTGGRSYEQYF	TGTGCCAGCAGTTTCCCGACAGGGGGCCGCTCCTACGAGCAGTACTTC
.	.	TRBV11-1	TRBJ2-3	CASSLLRSGVWTDTQYF	TGTGCCAGCAGCTTACTTAGGTCAGGGGTTTGGACAGATACGCAGTATTTT
TRBD1	.	TRBV4-3	TRBJ1-6	CASSQDLGTGDDSPLHF	TGCGCCAGCAGCCAAGATCTGGGGACAGGGGATGATTCACCCCTCCACTTT
.	.	TRBV5-1	TRBJ2-7	CASSLELGIGYEQYF	TGCGCCAGCAGCTTGGAGTTAGGGATCGGCTACGAGCAGTACTTC
.	.	TRBV10-3	TRBJ2-1	CAISGINNEQFF	TGTGCCATCAGTGGGATTAACAATGAGCAGTTCTTC
.	.	TRBV27	TRBJ1-2	CASSLRQGNYGYTF	TGTGCCAGCAGTTTGAGGCAGGGGAACTATGGCTACACCTTC
.	.	TRBV27	TRBJ1-6	CASSFSVGFLHF	TGTGCCAGCAGTTTTAGTGTCGGGTTTCTCCACTTT
.	.	TRBV28	TRBJ1-5	CASSLLGLGNQPQHF	TGTGCCAGCAGTTTGTTGGGCTTGGGCAATCAGCCCCAGCATTTT
TRBD2	.	TRBV11-2	TRBJ2-7	CASSPTSGYYEQYF	TGTGCCAGCAGCCCGACTAGCGGTTACTACGAGCAGTACTTC
TRBD2	.	TRBV27	TRBJ2-1	CASSLRAGDNEQFF	TGTGCCAGCAGTTTAAGAGCGGGGGACAATGAGCAGTTCTTC
TRBD1	.	TRBV9	TRBJ2-3	CASSVEGQGSDTQYF	TGTGCCAGCAGCGTAGAAGGACAGGGTTCAGATACGCAGTATTTT
.	.	TRBV5-4	TRBJ2-7	CASSWGFGPLYEQYF	TGTGCCAGCAGCTGGGGGTTTGGGCCCCTCTACGAGCAGTACTTC
.	.	TRBV11-2	TRBJ2-1	CASSEPGRFPHEQFF	TGTGCCAGCAGCGAGCCGGGCCGCTTCCCCCATGAGCAGTTCTTC
.	.	TRBV21-1	TRBJ1-2	CASRDRRGYGYTF	TGTGCCAGCAGGGACAGGAGGGGTTATGGCTACACCTTC
.	.	TRBV11-2	TRBJ2-5	CASSPLKPQETQYF	TGTGCCAGCAGCCCTTTAAAGCCGCAAGAGACCCAGTACTTC
TRBD2	.	TRBV7-9	TRBJ2-7	CASSQPTSEGWGEQYF	TGTGCCAGCAGCCAACCCACTAGCGAGGGATGGGGGGAGCAGTACTTC
.	.	TRBV4-2	TRBJ1-5	CASSQEAGHSESNQPQHF	TGTGCCAGCAGCCAAGAAGCTGGGCATTCGGAAAGCAATCAGCCCCAGCATTTT
TRBD1	once	TRBV30	TRBJ1-5	CAWSERGRNQPQHF	TGTGCCTGGAGTGAAAGGGGGCGTAATCAGCCCCAGCATTTT
.	.	TRBV5-1	TRBJ1-2	CASSLEAGGYTF	TGCGCCAGCAGCTTGGAGGCAGGGGGCTACACCTTC
.	once	TRBV7-9	TRBJ2-7	CASSWHLGGSYEQYF	TGTGCCAGCAGCTGGCATTTGGGCGGCTCCTACGAGCAGTACTTC
.	.	TRBV4-1	TRBJ2-4	CASSQELGEVIQYF	TGCGCCAGCAGCCAAGAGTTGGGGGAGGTCATTCAGTACTTC
.	.	TRBV9	TRBJ2-3	CASSVVSSDTQYF	TGTGCCAGCAGCGTAGTCTCATCCGATACGCAGTATTTT
.	.	TRBV4-1	TRBJ2-7	CASSQGAYEQYF	TGCGCCAGCAGCCAAGGCGCATACGAGCAGTACTTC
.	.	TRBV7-8	TRBJ2-7	CASSLEFGTTYEQYF	TGTGCCAGCAGCTTAGAATTCGGCACGACCTACGAGCAGTACTTC
.	.	TRBV6-6	TRBJ1-3	CATNDFGNTIYF	TGTGCCACCAATGACTTTGGAAACACCATATATTTT
.	.	TRBV27	TRBJ2-7	CASSYSGLYEQYF	TGTGCCAGCAGTTATTCAGGACTATACGAGCAGTACTTC
TRBD1	.	TRBV19	TRBJ1-5	CASTTDREGDQPQHF	TGTGCCAGTACCACGGACAGGGAGGGAGATCAGCCCCAGCATTTT
.	.	TRBV30	TRBJ2-2	CAFSTGTPGELFF	TGTGCCTTCTCAACCGGGACTCCCGGGGAGCTGTTTTTT
TRBD1	.	TRBV6-5	TRBJ1-2	CASRPLTGGDGYTF	TGTGCCAGCAGACCCCTTACAGGGGGCGACGGCTACACCTTC
.	.	TRBV19	TRBJ1-2	CASSIDAETYGYTF	TGTGCCAGTAGTATAGATGCAGAGACATATGGCTACACCTTC
.	once	TRBV1	TRBJ1-1	CTSSQDGAGQGLNTEAFF	TGCACCAGCAGCCAAGATGGAGCGGGACAGGGTTTGAACACTGAAGCTTTCTTT
TRBD2	.	TRBV10-2	TRBJ2-5	CASMRGAGGTETQYF	TGCGCCAGCATGAGAGGGGCGGGGGGGACAGAGACCCAGTACTTC
TRBD1	.	TRBV13	TRBJ1-6	CASSSTGGQYNSPLHF	TGTGCCAGCAGCTCAACAGGGGGGCAGTATAATTCACCCCTCCACTTT
.	.	TRBV28	TRBJ1-2	CASSFGSNYGYTF	TGTGCCAGCAGTTTCGGCAGTAACTATGGCTACACCTTC
.	.	TRBV7-9	TRBJ1-2	CASSFPGTYTAYGYTF	TGTGCCAGCAGCTTCCCCGGGACATATACCGCCTATGGCTACACCTTC
.	.	TRBV2	TRBJ2-7	CASSETYEQYF	TGTGCCAGCAGTGAAACATACGAGCAGTACTTC
.	.	TRBV2	TRBJ2-1	CASSAYESNEQFF	TGTGCCAGCAGTGCCTACGAGTCCAATGAGCAGTTCTTC
TRBD1	.	TRBV9	TRBJ1-2	CASSDGDRENYGYTF	TGTGCCAGCAGCGACGGGGACAGGGAGAACTATGGCTACACCTTC
TRBD2	.	TRBV6-5	TRBJ2-7	CASSGLANPYEQYF	TGTGCCAGCAGCGGACTAGCGAATCCCTACGAGCAGTACTTC
TRBD2	.	TRBV27	TRBJ2-1	CASRLEGIGGRGDEQFF	TGTGCCAGCAGACTGGAGGGAATAGGCGGGAGGGGTGATGAGCAGTTCTTC